A selection of T cell receptor beta chains follows, all from one sample in a study of pediatric ulcerative colitis. Sequenced by immunoSEQ multiplex PCR; TCRdb stores in-frame clones only, minus some. Here the sample spans 15,000 to 20,000 clones, about 80% being singletons. Sequences were obtained from gut tissue. The source is a boy aged 5-17 years who was a control in a study of pediatric ulcerative colitis. The CDR3 runs from the conserved cysteine through the conserved F or W. The order of the fields is J gene, CDR3 length, clone size, V gene, D gene, CDR3 DNA, CDR3 protein. D genes are given only for firm matches. Size values are once, few and many counts, or a class for expanded clones, and some rows have none.

TRBJ2-5,13,NA,TRBV7-7,NA,TGTGCCAGCAGCGTAGGGTCTCAAGAGACCCAGTACTTC,CASSVGSQETQYF
TRBJ2-2,16,NA,TRBV7-3,NA,TGTGCCAGCAGCTTTAATCCAGACAGGAGGGCCGGGGAGCTGTTTTTT,CASSFNPDRRAGELFF
TRBJ2-4,11,NA,TRBV2,NA,TGTGCCAGCAGTGTGGAAAACATTCAGTACTTC,CASSVENIQYF
TRBJ2-2,15,few,TRBV25-1,NA,TGTGCCAGCAGTGAGTCCGCGTCGGACACCGGGGAGCTGTTTTTT,CASSESASDTGELFF
TRBJ1-1,13,NA,TRBV18,TRBD1,TGTGCCAGCTCATTAACAGGGGGCACTGAAGCTTTCTTT,CASSLTGGTEAFF
TRBJ2-5,14,NA,TRBV9,NA,TGTGCCAGCAGCCCCGGCCTGGGCGCAGAGACCCAGTACTTC,CASSPGLGAETQYF
TRBJ2-6,19,NA,TRBV7-2,NA,TGTGCCAGCAGCCCACGGCCCCCCAGCGGATTTTCTGGGGCCAACGTCCTGACTTTC,CASSPRPPSGFSGANVLTF
TRBJ2-3,15,NA,TRBV11-2,TRBD2,TGTGCCAGCAGCCCTGGGCTAGCGGGGGTTAATACGCAGTATTTT,CASSPGLAGVNTQYF
TRBJ1-4,13,NA,TRBV27,NA,TGTGCCAGTGGGACCTCGGGGGGTGAAAAACTGTTTTTT,CASGTSGGEKLFF
TRBJ1-1,15,NA,TRBV7-6,NA,TGTGCCAGCAGCTTAGGCGCAGATGTTTGGACTGAAGCTTTCTTT,CASSLGADVWTEAFF
TRBJ1-6,15,NA,TRBV21-1,NA,TGTGCCAGCAGCGGCTTGACAGGGCTGAATTCACCCCTCCACTTT,CASSGLTGLNSPLHF
TRBJ2-2,17,NA,TRBV11-2,NA,TGTGCCAGCAGCAGAGGGGACCGGGACGGTGGCACCGGGGAGCTGTTTTTT,CASSRGDRDGGTGELFF
TRBJ2-7,13,NA,TRBV18,NA,TGTGCCAGCTCACCTCGAGGTGAGAACGAGCAGTACTTC,CASSPRGENEQYF
TRBJ1-2,17,NA,TRBV6-1,NA,TGTGCCAGCAGTGATAAATTGCAGGTAGTCTTTCCTTATGGCTACACCTTC,CASSDKLQVVFPYGYTF
TRBJ2-7,16,NA,TRBV4-3,NA,TGCGCCAGCAGCCAAGAAGGGGTGACCAGTCTCTACGAGCAGTACTTC,CASSQEGVTSLYEQYF
TRBJ1-2,16,NA,TRBV10-2,NA,TGCGCCAGCAGTGGGCGGAGTGGTTTACATTTCTATGGCTACACCTTC,CASSGRSGLHFYGYTF
TRBJ1-5,14,NA,TRBV28,TRBD1,TGTGCCAGCAGTGACAGGGGGAGCAATCAGCCCCAGCATTTT,CASSDRGSNQPQHF
TRBJ2-7,18,NA,TRBV25-1,TRBD2,TGTGCCAGCAGTGGCTTGCCGGGACTAGCGGGAGGTACCTACGAGCAGTACTTC,CASSGLPGLAGGTYEQYF
TRBJ1-1,13,NA,TRBV5-4,NA,TGTGCCACCGGCCCGAGGGGGAACACTGAAGCTTTCTTT,CATGPRGNTEAFF
TRBJ1-1,14,NA,TRBV7-2,NA,TGTGCCAGCAGCTTCCAGGGACTGAACACTGAAGCTTTCTTT,CASSFQGLNTEAFF
TRBJ2-7,15,few,TRBV5-1,NA,TGCGCCAGCAGCTTGGTGGTAGCGAGAGACGGCGAGCAGTACTTC,CASSLVVARDGEQYF
TRBJ2-7,14,NA,TRBV28,TRBD1,TGTGCCAGCAGTTCGGGGACAGGGAAGGGCGAGCAGTACTTC,CASSSGTGKGEQYF
TRBJ1-1,13,once,TRBV6-6,TRBD1,TGTGCCAGCAGTCAACAGGGGGCTTCTGAAGCTTTCTTT,CASSQQGASEAFF
TRBJ1-6,14,NA,TRBV19,NA,TGTGCCAGTAGTACCCTGCCCAGGGCATCACCCCTCCACTTT,CASSTLPRASPLHF
TRBJ2-1,15,NA,TRBV28,TRBD1,TGTGCCAGCAGTAGTCCGGCAGGGGGCGCGAATGAGCAGTTCTTC,CASSSPAGGANEQFF
TRBJ2-2,12,NA,TRBV2,NA,TGTGCCAGCAAACAGGAATTCGGGGAGCTGTTTTTT,CASKQEFGELFF
TRBJ2-1,13,NA,TRBV29-1,NA,TGCAGCGTCAGGACGGGATCCTACAATGAGCAGTTCTTC,CSVRTGSYNEQFF
TRBJ1-2,15,NA,TRBV7-3,NA,TGTGCCAGCAGCCCCGGTGCCGGGGGCAGCTATGGCTACACCTTC,CASSPGAGGSYGYTF
TRBJ1-1,13,NA,TRBV11-1,NA,TGTGCCAGCAGCTTACCAGTGAACACTGAAGCTTTCTTT,CASSLPVNTEAFF
TRBJ1-1,14,once,TRBV7-8,NA,TGTGCCAGCAGCTTATTTAAACGGGACACTGAAGCTTTCTTT,CASSLFKRDTEAFF
TRBJ2-3,16,NA,TRBV5-6,TRBD2,TGTGCCAGCAGCTTTCTTAGCGGGGGGGCGGCAGATACGCAGTATTTT,CASSFLSGGAADTQYF
TRBJ2-3,15,NA,TRBV18,TRBD1,TGTGCCAGCTCACCCGGGACAGGGTGGGGAGATACGCAGTATTTT,CASSPGTGWGDTQYF
TRBJ2-1,15,NA,TRBV18,NA,TGTGCCAGCTCACCCTGGCTCAACCGCGACAATGAGCAGTTCTTC,CASSPWLNRDNEQFF
TRBJ2-1,16,NA,TRBV6-1,NA,TGTGCCAGCAGTGAACAGGGCGGAAGCTCCTACAATGAGCAGTTCTTC,CASSEQGGSSYNEQFF
TRBJ2-7,15,once,TRBV18,TRBD2,TGTGCCAGCTCCAGGACTAGCGGGGGGGCGTACGAGCAGTACTTC,CASSRTSGGAYEQYF
TRBJ2-2,14,NA,TRBV4-3,NA,TGCGCCAGCAGCCAAGATCACGGGGCCGGGGAGCTGTTTTTT,CASSQDHGAGELFF
TRBJ1-6,15,NA,TRBV10-1,TRBD1,TGCGCCAGCAGTGCGGGACAGGGAGATAATTCACCCCTCCACTTT,CASSAGQGDNSPLHF
TRBJ2-5,15,NA,TRBV5-4,NA,TGTGCCAGCAGCTCCCCAGCTAGCGTTGAAGAGACCCAGTACTTC,CASSSPASVEETQYF
TRBJ2-1,18,NA,TRBV7-9,NA,TGTGCCAGCAGATCCCGGGACGCAACAAGGGGCCCCTACAATGAGCAGTTCTTC,CASRSRDATRGPYNEQFF
TRBJ1-1,12,NA,TRBV30,NA,TGTGCCTGGGGGGAGGGGAACACTGAAGCTTTCTTT,CAWGEGNTEAFF
TRBJ2-4,16,NA,TRBV7-9,NA,TGTGCCAGCAGCTTAGAGGGGGGAATAGGCAAAAACATTCAGTACTTC,CASSLEGGIGKNIQYF
TRBJ1-1,14,NA,TRBV5-4,TRBD1,TGTGCCAGCAGCTTACAGGGGATAAACACTGAAGCTTTCTTT,CASSLQGINTEAFF
TRBJ2-3,15,once,TRBV18,TRBD2,TGTGCCAGCTCACCACTAGCGGGAGTCACAGATACGCAGTATTTT,CASSPLAGVTDTQYF
TRBJ2-1,16,NA,TRBV6-1,NA,TGTGCCAGCAGTGAAGGCTTCGGACAGCCTTACAATGAGCAGTTCTTC,CASSEGFGQPYNEQFF
TRBJ2-1,14,NA,TRBV7-9,TRBD2,TGTGCCAGCAGCCTAGCGGGAGTAAACAATGAGCAGTTCTTC,CASSLAGVNNEQFF
TRBJ2-1,15,NA,TRBV7-2,TRBD1,TGTGCCAGCAGCCTTAGACAGGGCTCCTACAATGAGCAGTTCTTC,CASSLRQGSYNEQFF
TRBJ2-3,10,few,TRBV20-1,NA,TGCAGTGTCCAATTTAATACGCAGTATTTT,CSVQFNTQYF
TRBJ2-1,12,NA,TRBV27,NA,TGTGCCAGCCGAGACCAAATACTAGGTCTGTTCTTC,CASRDQILGLFF
TRBJ2-7,14,once,TRBV29-1,TRBD1,TGCAGCGTTGCCCAGACAGGGTCCCCCTACGAGCAGTACTTC,CSVAQTGSPYEQYF
TRBJ2-2,13,NA,TRBV27,NA,TGTGCCAGCAGTCCGGTCTTCACCGGGGAGCTGTTTTTT,CASSPVFTGELFF
TRBJ2-4,12,few,TRBV19,TRBD2,TGTGCCAGTAGTGCGGGGGGAAACATTCAGTACTTC,CASSAGGNIQYF
TRBJ2-2,14,NA,TRBV19,TRBD1,TGTGCCAGTAATCGGGACAGGCAGGCCGGGGAGCTGTTTTTT,CASNRDRQAGELFF
TRBJ2-2,16,NA,TRBV5-1,NA,TGCGCCAGCAGCTCGGGGGTAGCGGCGAGCACCGGGGAGCTGTTTTTT,CASSSGVAASTGELFF
TRBJ1-6,16,NA,TRBV5-4,NA,TGTGCCAGCAGCTTGGATCTCGGGGGAAAAAATTCACCCCTCCACTTT,CASSLDLGGKNSPLHF
TRBJ2-7,13,NA,TRBV19,TRBD1,TGTGCCAGTAGTACGACAGGGGCCCACGAGCAGTACTTC,CASSTTGAHEQYF
TRBJ1-2,14,NA,TRBV7-2,TRBD1,TGTGCCAGCAGCTCCGGGACAGAAAACTATGGCTACACCTTC,CASSSGTENYGYTF
TRBJ2-3,15,once,TRBV9,TRBD2,TGTGCCAGCAGCGAACGGACTAGCGGCACAGATACGCAGTATTTT,CASSERTSGTDTQYF
TRBJ2-3,14,NA,TRBV5-1,NA,TGCGCCAGCAGAGTCGGGTTCTCTTCCGATACGCAGTATTTT,CASRVGFSSDTQYF